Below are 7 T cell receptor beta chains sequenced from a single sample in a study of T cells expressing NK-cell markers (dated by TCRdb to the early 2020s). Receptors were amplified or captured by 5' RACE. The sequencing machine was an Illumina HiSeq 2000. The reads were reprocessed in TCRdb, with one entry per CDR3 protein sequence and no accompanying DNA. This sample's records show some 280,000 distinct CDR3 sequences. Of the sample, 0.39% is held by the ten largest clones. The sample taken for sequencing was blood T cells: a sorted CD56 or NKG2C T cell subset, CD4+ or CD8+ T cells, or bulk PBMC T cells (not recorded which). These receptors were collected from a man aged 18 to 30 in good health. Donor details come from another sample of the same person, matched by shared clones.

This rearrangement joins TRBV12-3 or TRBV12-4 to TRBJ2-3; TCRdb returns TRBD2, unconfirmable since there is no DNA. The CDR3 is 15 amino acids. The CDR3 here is CASSLTGLAGETQYF.

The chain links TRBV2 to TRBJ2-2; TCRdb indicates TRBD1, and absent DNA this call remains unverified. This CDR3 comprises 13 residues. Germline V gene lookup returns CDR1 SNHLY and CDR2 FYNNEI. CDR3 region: CASRTEPTGELFF.

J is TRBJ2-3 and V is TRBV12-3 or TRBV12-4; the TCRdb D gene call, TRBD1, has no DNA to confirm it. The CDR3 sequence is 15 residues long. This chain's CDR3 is CASSLRGPGTDTQYF.

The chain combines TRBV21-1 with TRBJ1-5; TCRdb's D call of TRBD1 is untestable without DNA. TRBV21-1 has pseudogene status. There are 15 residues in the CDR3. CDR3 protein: CASSPDRGGDQPQHF.

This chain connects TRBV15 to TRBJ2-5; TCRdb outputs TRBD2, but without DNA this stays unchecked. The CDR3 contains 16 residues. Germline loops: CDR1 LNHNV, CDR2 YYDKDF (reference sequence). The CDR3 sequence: CATSRDPRRGQETQYF.

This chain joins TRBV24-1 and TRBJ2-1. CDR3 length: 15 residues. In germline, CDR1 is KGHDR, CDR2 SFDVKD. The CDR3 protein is CATSDVKSHRNEQFF.

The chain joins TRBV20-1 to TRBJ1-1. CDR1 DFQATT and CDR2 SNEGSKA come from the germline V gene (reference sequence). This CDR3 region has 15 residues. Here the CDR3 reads CSARALRGGGTEAFF.